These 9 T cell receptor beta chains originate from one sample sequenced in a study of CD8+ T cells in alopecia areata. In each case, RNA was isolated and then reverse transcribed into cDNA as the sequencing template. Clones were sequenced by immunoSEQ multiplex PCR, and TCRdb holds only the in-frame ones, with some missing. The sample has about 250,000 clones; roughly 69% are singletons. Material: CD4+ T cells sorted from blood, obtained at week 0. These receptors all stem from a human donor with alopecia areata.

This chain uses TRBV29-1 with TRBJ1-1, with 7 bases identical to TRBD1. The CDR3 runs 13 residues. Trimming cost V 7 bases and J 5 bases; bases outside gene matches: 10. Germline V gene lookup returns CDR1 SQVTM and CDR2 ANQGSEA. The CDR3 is CSAGGMTATEAFF. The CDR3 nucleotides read TGCAGCGCAGGGGGGATGACGGCGACTGAAGCTTTCTTT.

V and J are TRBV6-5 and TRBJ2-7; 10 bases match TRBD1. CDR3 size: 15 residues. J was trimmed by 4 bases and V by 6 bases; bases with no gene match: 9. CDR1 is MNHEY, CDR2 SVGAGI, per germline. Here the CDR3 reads CASSRLPGQGYEQYF. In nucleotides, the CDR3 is TGTGCCAGCAGCCGACTGCCGGGACAGGGGTACGAGCAGTACTTC.

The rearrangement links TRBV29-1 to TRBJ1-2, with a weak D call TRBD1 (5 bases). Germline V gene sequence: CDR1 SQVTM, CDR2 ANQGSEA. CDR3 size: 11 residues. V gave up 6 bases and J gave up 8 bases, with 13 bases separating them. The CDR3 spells CSVGTAQGYTF. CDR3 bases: TGCAGCGTGGGGACGGCCCAGGGCTACACCTTC.

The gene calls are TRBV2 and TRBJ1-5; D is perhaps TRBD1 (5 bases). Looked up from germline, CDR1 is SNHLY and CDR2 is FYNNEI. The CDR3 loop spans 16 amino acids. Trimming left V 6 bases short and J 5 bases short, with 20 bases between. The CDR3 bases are TGTGCCAGCAGGGCAAACGCCGGGACCGCCGATCAGCCCCAGCATTTT. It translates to CASRANAGTADQPQHF.

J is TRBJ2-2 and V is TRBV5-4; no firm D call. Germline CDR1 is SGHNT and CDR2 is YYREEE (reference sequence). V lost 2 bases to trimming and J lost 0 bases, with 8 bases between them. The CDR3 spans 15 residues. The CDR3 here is CASSFEGPNTGELFF. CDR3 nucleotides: TGTGCCAGCAGCTTTGAAGGTCCGAACACCGGGGAGCTGTTTTTT.

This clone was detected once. The CDR3 sequence is CASRVDKTGGYTEAFF. Here the CDR3 DNA reads TGTGCCAGCAGGGTTGACAAGACAGGGGGCTACACTGAAGCTTTCTTT. The rearrangement links TRBV2 to TRBJ1-1; 10 bases are shared with TRBD1. The germline V gene encodes CDR1 SNHLY and CDR2 FYNNEI. This CDR3 has 16 residues. With V trimmed by 6 bases and J by 3 bases, 10 bases remained unmatched. Drawing the rest from reference TRBV2 and TRBJ1-1, the complete variable domain is EPEVTQTPSHQVTQMGQEVILRCVPISNHLYFYWYRQILGQKVEFLVSFYNNEISEKSEIFDDQFSVERPDGSNFTLKIRSTKLEDSAMYFCASRVDKTGGYTEAFFGQGTRLTVV.

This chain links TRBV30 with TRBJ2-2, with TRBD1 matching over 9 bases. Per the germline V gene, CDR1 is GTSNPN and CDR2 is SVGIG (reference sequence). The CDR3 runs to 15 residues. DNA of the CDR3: TGTGCGCGAGGAAAGGGACAGGGAAACACCGGGGAGCTGTTTTTT. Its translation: CARGKGQGNTGELFF. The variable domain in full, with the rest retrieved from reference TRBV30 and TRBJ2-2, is SQTIHQWPATLVQPVGSPLSLECTVEGTSNPNLYWYRQAAGRGLQLLFYSVGIGQISSEVPQNLSASRPQDRQFILSSKKLLLSDSGFYLCARGKGQGNTGELFFGEGSRLTVL.

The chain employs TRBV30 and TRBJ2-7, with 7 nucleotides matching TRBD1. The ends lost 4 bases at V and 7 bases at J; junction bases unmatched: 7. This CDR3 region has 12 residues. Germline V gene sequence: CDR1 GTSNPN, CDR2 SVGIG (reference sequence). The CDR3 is CAWTPTGYEQYF. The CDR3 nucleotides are TGTGCCTGGACCCCGACAGGGTATGAGCAGTACTTC.

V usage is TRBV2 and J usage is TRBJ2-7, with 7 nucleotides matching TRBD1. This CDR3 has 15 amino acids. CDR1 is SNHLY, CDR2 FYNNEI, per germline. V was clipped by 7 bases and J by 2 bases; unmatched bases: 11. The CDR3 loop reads CASTTAPGQTYEQYF. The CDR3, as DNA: TGTGCCAGCACCACAGCACCGGGACAGACCTACGAGCAGTACTTC.